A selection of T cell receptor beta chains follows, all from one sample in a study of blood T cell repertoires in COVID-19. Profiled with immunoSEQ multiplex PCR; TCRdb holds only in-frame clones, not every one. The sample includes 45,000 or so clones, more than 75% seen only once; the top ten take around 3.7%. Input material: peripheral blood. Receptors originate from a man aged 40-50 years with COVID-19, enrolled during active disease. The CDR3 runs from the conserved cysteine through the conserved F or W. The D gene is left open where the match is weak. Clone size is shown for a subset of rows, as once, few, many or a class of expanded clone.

CASRAGTGGKGMNEQFF,TGTGCCAGCAGGGCCGGGACAGGGGGCAAGGGAATGAATGAGCAGTTCTTC,.,TRBD1,TRBV2,TRBJ2-1
CASSLEGPSYEQYF,TGTGCCAGCAGCTTAGAGGGCCCCTCCTACGAGCAGTACTTC,once,.,TRBV11-3,TRBJ2-7
CSVRTSGRSEQFF,TGCAGCGTTCGGACTAGCGGGAGAAGTGAGCAGTTCTTC,.,TRBD2,TRBV29-1,TRBJ2-1
CASSFPGQGVSDYGYTF,TGTGCCAGCAGTTTTCCGGGACAGGGGGTTTCGGACTATGGCTACACCTTC,.,TRBD1,TRBV28,TRBJ1-2
CASEVRDRGEKLFF,TGTGCCAGCGAAGTGCGGGACAGGGGGGAAAAACTGTTTTTT,.,TRBD1,TRBV7-9,TRBJ1-4
CATSDLDGDRGYTF,TGTGCCACCAGTGATTTGGACGGAGACCGGGGCTACACCTTC,once,.,TRBV24-1,TRBJ1-2
CSASPGQPDYGYTF,TGCAGCGCGTCGCCGGGACAGCCAGACTATGGCTACACCTTC,.,TRBD1,TRBV29-1,TRBJ1-2
CASSLGVAGDRSYEQYF,TGTGCCAGCAGTTTAGGGGTTGCGGGGGATAGATCCTACGAGCAGTACTTC,.,TRBD2,TRBV27,TRBJ2-7
CASSIQSDTQYF,TGTGCCAGCAGCATACAATCGGATACGCAGTATTTT,.,.,TRBV2,TRBJ2-3
CASSQEVANTEAFF,TGTGCCAGCAGCCAAGAAGTGGCGAACACTGAAGCTTTCTTT,.,.,TRBV3-1/TRBV3-2,TRBJ1-1
CASRTGGLGTDTQYF,TGCGCCAGCAGAACAGGGGGCCTTGGCACAGATACGCAGTATTTT,.,TRBD1,TRBV5-1,TRBJ2-3
CASGLGMTGLEQYF,TGTGCTAGTGGTTTGGGCATGACGGGTTTGGAGCAGTACTTC,.,.,TRBV12-5,TRBJ2-7
CATSDSTGRTEAFF,TGTGCCACCAGTGATTCGACAGGGAGGACTGAAGCTTTCTTT,.,TRBD1,TRBV24-1,TRBJ1-1
CAWNYQGSYEQYF,TGTGCCTGGAATTATCAGGGGTCATACGAGCAGTACTTC,.,.,TRBV30,TRBJ2-7
CASSLGSSGTPALRNTIYF,TGTGCCAGCAGCTTAGGGTCCTCCGGGACACCTGCTCTAAGAAACACCATATATTTT,once,.,TRBV7-9,TRBJ1-3
CASSQGGLAVTGELFF,TGTGCCAGCAGCCAGGGGGGACTAGCGGTCACCGGGGAGCTGTTTTTT,once,TRBD2,TRBV4-2,TRBJ2-2
CASSWAGGYGYTF,TGTGCCAGCAGTTGGGCAGGGGGCTATGGCTACACCTTC,.,TRBD1,TRBV27,TRBJ1-2
CASSEIRQDNEQFF,TGTGCCAGCAGTGAAATCAGACAAGACAATGAGCAGTTCTTC,.,.,TRBV6-1,TRBJ2-1
CASSVQGGHTGELFF,TGTGCCAGCAGCGTACAGGGGGGGCACACCGGGGAGCTGTTTTTT,.,.,TRBV2,TRBJ2-2
CASSPSGGALRTQYF,TGTGCCAGCAGCCCAAGCGGGGGGGCCCTGAGGACCCAGTACTTC,.,TRBD2,TRBV11-2,TRBJ2-5
CASSLGTGLEQFF,TGTGCCAGCAGCTTAGGCACAGGGCTCGAGCAGTTCTTC,.,.,TRBV11-1,TRBJ2-1
CATAGTSGIQETQYF,TGTGCCACCGCTGGGACTAGCGGGATCCAAGAGACCCAGTACTTC,.,TRBD2,TRBV19,TRBJ2-5
CASQYGTSGSETQYF,TGTGCCAGCCAGTACGGGACTAGCGGGAGCGAGACCCAGTACTTC,once,TRBD2,TRBV6-5,TRBJ2-5
CAWSVQGPLHSNQPQHF,TGTGCCTGGAGTGTACAGGGTCCGTTACATAGCAATCAGCCCCAGCATTTT,.,.,TRBV30,TRBJ1-5
CASSRDRVNEKLFF,TGTGCCAGCAGTCGGGACAGGGTTAATGAAAAACTGTTTTTT,few,TRBD1,TRBV28,TRBJ1-4
CSARTPEAFF,TGCAGTGCTCGGACACCTGAAGCTTTCTTT,.,.,TRBV20-1,TRBJ1-1
CASSLAVGGRALPDTQYF,TGTGCCAGCAGCTTGGCCGTCGGCGGGAGGGCCCTCCCAGATACGCAGTATTTT,few,TRBD2,TRBV5-8,TRBJ2-3
CASSFRDRGVEQYF,TGTGCCAGCAGCTTCCGGGACAGGGGTGTCGAGCAGTACTTC,.,TRBD1,TRBV5-4,TRBJ2-7
CASSLSLLAGGLGELFF,TGTGCCAGCAGCTTATCCCTACTAGCGGGAGGGCTCGGGGAGCTGTTTTTT,.,TRBD2,TRBV7-9,TRBJ2-2